The 17 T cell receptor beta chains listed next were all sequenced from one sample in a study of CD8+ T cells in alopecia areata. Following RNA extraction, reverse transcription yielded cDNA that acted as the sequencing template. Libraries were prepared by immunoSEQ multiplex PCR; TCRdb keeps only in-frame clonotypes and omits some of them. In the table there are 150,000 to 200,000 clones, 50% to 70% of which are singletons. The specimen comprised CD4+ T cells sorted from blood, sampled at week 0. The receptors were gathered from a human donor with alopecia areata.

This clone appeared a single time. This chain uses TRBV4-1 with TRBJ1-5; TRBD1 is a possible D gene (5 bases). CDR1 and CDR2 from the germline V gene are MGHRA and YSYEKL. Trimming removed 4 bases from V and 4 bases from J, with 8 bases in between. The CDR3 is 13 residues long. The CDR3 sequence: CASSRGGNQPQHF. The CDR3 DNA reads TGCGCCAGCAGCCGTGGGGGGAATCAGCCCCAGCATTTT.

In this sample, this clone turned up a few times. The chain combines TRBV23-1 with TRBJ2-1; no firm D call. TRBV23-1 is designated an ORF whose function remains uncertain. This CDR3 has 14 residues. V lost 5 bases, J lost 0 bases, and 8 bases lay in between. This CDR3 is CASSVIGSYNEQFF. CDR3 sequence (DNA): TGCGCCAGCAGTGTGATCGGCTCCTACAATGAGCAGTTCTTC.

The chain has TRBV30 and TRBJ2-3; no reliable D call. The V gene's germline CDR1 is GTSNPN and CDR2 SVGIG (reference sequence). V was trimmed by 3 bases and J by 6 bases, leaving 13 bases between them. The CDR3 sequence is 13 residues long. The CDR3 spells CAWSSPIADTQYF. The CDR3 DNA reads TGTGCCTGGAGCAGCCCCATCGCGGATACGCAGTATTTT.

There are a few counts of this clone. The V gene is TRBV11-2, the J gene TRBJ2-5; TRBD1 aligns across 9 bases. Germline CDR1 and CDR2: SGHAT and FQNNGV. The V segment lost 4 bases and the J segment 3 bases; nucleotides outside the gene matches: 0. The CDR3 runs to 13 residues. As DNA, the CDR3 is TGTGCCAGCAGCTGGACAGGGGAAGAGACCCAGTACTTC. As protein: CASSWTGEETQYF.

The chain links TRBV30 to TRBJ1-1; the D is unclear. Trimming stripped 2 bases from V and 6 bases from J, with 4 bases between. Germline V CDR1 and CDR2: GTSNPN, SVGIG (reference sequence). The CDR3 runs 10 residues. Here the CDR3 DNA reads TGTGCCTGGAGTCACTCTGAAGCTTTCTTT. It encodes CAWSHSEAFF.

The V gene is TRBV2, the J gene TRBJ1-6; 9 nucleotides align to TRBD1. Germline values: CDR1 SNHLY, CDR2 FYNNEI. The CDR3 is 21 amino acids. V was pared by 4 bases and J by 0 bases, with 16 bases of the junction left unmatched. The CDR3, as DNA: TGTGCCAGCAGTGCCCGGGACAGGGTCCTACCGAGGGGCTCCTATAATTCACCCCTCCACTTT. Translating gives CASSARDRVLPRGSYNSPLHF.

The chain joins TRBV7-8 to TRBJ2-1; TRBD1 matches 8 bases. The J segment lost 8 bases and the V segment lost 5 bases, leaving 17 bases of the junction unmatched. CDR1 and CDR2 (germline): SGHVS, FQNEAQ. This CDR3 comprises 17 residues. The CDR3 loop is CASSPLRWAGGQHEQFF. CDR3 coding DNA: TGTGCCAGCAGCCCCCTCCGGTGGGCAGGGGGCCAGCATGAGCAGTTCTTC.

The CDR3: CSASKGTEAFF. The CDR3 region has the DNA TGCAGCGCTTCAAAAGGCACTGAAGCTTTCTTT. The V call is TRBV29-1, the J call TRBJ1-1; D gene uncertain. The ends were cut back, 7 bases at V and 4 bases at J, with 10 bases in the middle. This CDR3 region has 11 residues. Per germline, CDR1 SQVTM and CDR2 ANQGSEA. Drawing the rest from reference TRBV29-1 and TRBJ1-1, the complete variable domain is SAVISQKPSRDICQRGTSLTIQCQVDSQVTMMFWYRQQPGQSLTLIATANQGSEATYESGFVIDKFPISRPNLTFSTLTVSNMSPEDSSIYLCSASKGTEAFFGQGTRLTVV.

The gene calls are TRBV5-6 and TRBJ1-6; no reliable D call. CDR3 size: 15 residues. Germline CDR1 reads SGHDT; CDR2 reads YYEEEE. The V end lost 2 bases, the J end lost 2 bases, and 8 bases lay between the germline ends. The DNA of the CDR3 is TGTGCCAGCAGCTTCGGGAGTACCTATAATTCACCCCTCCACTTT. Its translation: CASSFGSTYNSPLHF.

The genes are TRBV29-1 and TRBJ2-7, with 10 bases identical to TRBD2. The CDR3 runs 14 residues. The V and J ends lost 4 bases and 4 bases, in that order; junction bases with no gene match: 7. Germline V CDR1 and CDR2: SQVTM, ANQGSEA. For the CDR3, the DNA is TGCAGCGTTGGGAAGCGGGGGGGCGATTACGAGCAGTACTTC. Its protein is CSVGKRGGDYEQYF.

This clone showed up just once. The V call is TRBV11-2, the J call TRBJ2-5; TRBD1 or TRBD2 may be the D gene (6 bases each). This CDR3 region has 15 residues. V lost 5 bases and J lost 4, with 17 bases in between. Germline CDR1 SGHAT, CDR2 FQNNGV. The CDR3 region has the DNA TGTGCCAGCAGCCTCCTCCGGGGGCGCATAGAGACCCAGTACTTC. It encodes CASSLLRGRIETQYF.

This sequence joins TRBV29-1 and TRBJ2-7; the D is unclear. Germline V gene data show CDR1 as SQVTM and CDR2 as ANQGSEA. The V and J ends lost 4 bases and 7 bases respectively, with 20 bases between them. CDR3 length: 14 amino acids. CDR3 amino acids: CSVVSRLGLREQYF. The DNA of the CDR3 is TGCAGCGTTGTATCTCGACTGGGTCTTAGGGAGCAGTACTTC.

The genes are TRBV30 and TRBJ1-4, with D unresolved. The germline V gene encodes CDR1 GTSNPN and CDR2 SVGIG (reference sequence). The CDR3 runs to 16 residues. Trimming pared 1 base from V and 6 bases from J, leaving 18 bases between. The CDR3 region has the DNA TGTGCCTGGAGTGCCCCCTTAAGGAATGCTTATGAAAAACTGTTTTTT. It translates to CAWSAPLRNAYEKLFF.

The J gene is TRBJ1-4, the V gene TRBV30; D gene unclear. Germline-derived CDR1 and CDR2 are GTSNPN and SVGIG (reference sequence). Trimming left V 4 bases short and J 8 bases short, with 14 bases between. The CDR3 length is 13 residues. CDR3 in amino acids: CAWKGPGGEKLFF. Here the CDR3 DNA reads TGTGCCTGGAAAGGGCCAGGAGGGGAAAAACTGTTTTTT.

The genes are TRBV29-1 and TRBJ1-1; the D gene is possibly TRBD1 (5 bases). The V and J ends lost 4 bases and 8 bases respectively, with 8 bases between them. Germline V gene sequence: CDR1 SQVTM, CDR2 ANQGSEA. The CDR3 totals 10 residues. The CDR3 coding sequence is TGCAGCGTTGTGGGGGAGGAAGCTTTCTTT. This codes for CSVVGEEAFF.

This chain connects TRBV30 to TRBJ1-2, with 9 bases matching TRBD1. The junction had 10 bases not matched to a gene; V was cut back by 4 bases and J by 7 bases. Germline lookup yields CDR1 GTSNPN and CDR2 SVGIG (reference sequence). CDR3 length: 14 residues. CDR3 DNA: TGTGCCTGGACCACCACAGGGGGCGCGGCTGGCTACACCTTC. Translation gives CAWTTTGGAAGYTF.

V and J are TRBV5-4 and TRBJ1-2, with no clear D. The ends were cut back, 4 bases at V and 4 bases at J, with 17 bases in the middle. The CDR3 sequence is 15 residues long. CDR1 is SGHNT, CDR2 YYREEE, per germline (reference sequence). CDR3 residues: CASSGAEPRAYGYTF. CDR3 sequence (DNA): TGTGCCAGCAGCGGAGCCGAGCCGCGGGCCTATGGCTACACCTTC.